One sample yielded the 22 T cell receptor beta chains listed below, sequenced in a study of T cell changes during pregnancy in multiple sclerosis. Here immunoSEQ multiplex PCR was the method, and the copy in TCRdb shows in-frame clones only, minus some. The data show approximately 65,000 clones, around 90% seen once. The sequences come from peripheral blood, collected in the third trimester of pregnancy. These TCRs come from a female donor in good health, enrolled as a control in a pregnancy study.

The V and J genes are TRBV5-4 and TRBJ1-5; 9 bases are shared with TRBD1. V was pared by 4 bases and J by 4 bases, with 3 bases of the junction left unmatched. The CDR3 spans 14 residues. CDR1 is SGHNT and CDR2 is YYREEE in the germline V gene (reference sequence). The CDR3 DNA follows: TGTGCCAGCAGCCGGGACAGGGAGAATCAGCCCCAGCATTTT. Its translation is CASSRDRENQPQHF.

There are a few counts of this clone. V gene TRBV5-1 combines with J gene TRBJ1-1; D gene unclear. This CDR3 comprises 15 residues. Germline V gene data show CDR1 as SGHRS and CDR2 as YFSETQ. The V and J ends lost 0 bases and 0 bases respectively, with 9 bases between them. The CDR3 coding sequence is TGCGCCAGCAGCTTGGACAGAAACATGAACACTGAAGCTTTCTTT. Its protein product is CASSLDRNMNTEAFF.

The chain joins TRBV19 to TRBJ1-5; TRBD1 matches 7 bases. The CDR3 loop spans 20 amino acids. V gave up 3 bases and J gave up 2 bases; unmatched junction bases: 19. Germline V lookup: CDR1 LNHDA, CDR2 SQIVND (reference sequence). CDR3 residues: CASSMSPGQDGSRGNQPQHF. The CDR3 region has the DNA TGTGCCAGTAGTATGTCGCCCGGACAGGACGGATCCCGTGGCAATCAGCCCCAGCATTTT. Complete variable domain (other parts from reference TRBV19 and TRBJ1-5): DGGITQSPKYLFRKEGQNVTLSCEQNLNHDAMYWYRQDPGQGLRLIYYSQIVNDFQKGDIAEGYSVSREKKESFPLTVTSAQKNPTAFYLCASSMSPGQDGSRGNQPQHFGDGTRLSIL.

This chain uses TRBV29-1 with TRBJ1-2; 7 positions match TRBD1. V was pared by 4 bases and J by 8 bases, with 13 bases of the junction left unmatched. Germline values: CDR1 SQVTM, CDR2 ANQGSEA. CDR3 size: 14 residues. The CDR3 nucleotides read TGCAGCGTTGGAGCAGGACAGGCGCTTGGGGGCTACACCTTC. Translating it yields CSVGAGQALGGYTF.

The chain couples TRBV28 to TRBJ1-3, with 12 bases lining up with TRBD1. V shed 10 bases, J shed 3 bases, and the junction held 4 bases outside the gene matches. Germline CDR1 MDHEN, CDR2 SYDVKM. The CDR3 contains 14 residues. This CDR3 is CATGTGGSGNTIYF. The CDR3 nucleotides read TGTGCCACCGGGACAGGGGGCAGTGGAAACACCATATATTTT.

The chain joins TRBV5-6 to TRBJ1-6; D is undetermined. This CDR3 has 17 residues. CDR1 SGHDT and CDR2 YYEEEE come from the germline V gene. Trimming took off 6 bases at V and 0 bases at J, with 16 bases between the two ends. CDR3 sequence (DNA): TGTGCCAGCACCCTTTCGGTGGGGAGCTCCTATAATTCACCCCTCCACTTT. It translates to CASTLSVGSSYNSPLHF.

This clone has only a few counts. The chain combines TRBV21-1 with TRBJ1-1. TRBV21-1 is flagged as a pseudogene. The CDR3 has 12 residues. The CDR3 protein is CASSKWEGEAFF. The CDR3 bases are TGTGCCAGCAGCAAATGGGAGGGTGAAGCTTTCTTT.

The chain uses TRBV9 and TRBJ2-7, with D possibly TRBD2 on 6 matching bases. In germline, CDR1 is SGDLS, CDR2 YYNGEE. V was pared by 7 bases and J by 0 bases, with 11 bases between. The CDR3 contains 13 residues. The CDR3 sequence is CASGGRSSYEQYF. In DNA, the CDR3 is TGTGCCAGCGGAGGGAGAAGCTCCTACGAGCAGTACTTC.

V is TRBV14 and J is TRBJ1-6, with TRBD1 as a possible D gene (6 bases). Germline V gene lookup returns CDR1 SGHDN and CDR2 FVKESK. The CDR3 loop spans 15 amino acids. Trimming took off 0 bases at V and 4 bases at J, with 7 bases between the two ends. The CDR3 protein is CASSQDGQYNSPLHF. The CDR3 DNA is TGTGCCAGCAGCCAAGATGGACAGTATAATTCACCCCTCCACTTT.

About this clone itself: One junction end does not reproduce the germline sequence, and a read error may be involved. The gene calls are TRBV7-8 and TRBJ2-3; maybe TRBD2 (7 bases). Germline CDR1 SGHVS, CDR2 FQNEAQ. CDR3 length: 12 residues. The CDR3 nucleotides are TGCGCCCTAGGGGGGGGAACAGATACGCAGTATTTT. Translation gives CALGGGTDTQYF.

Written as DNA, the CDR3 is TGCGCCAGCAGCCCACGGCCCGGGGATACGCAGTATTTT. This encodes CASSPRPGDTQYF. This rearrangement joins TRBV5-1 to TRBJ2-3, with D unclear. The CDR3 length is 13 residues. Germline V gene sequence: CDR1 SGHRS, CDR2 YFSETQ. The V and J ends lost 4 bases and 6 bases respectively, with 12 bases between them.

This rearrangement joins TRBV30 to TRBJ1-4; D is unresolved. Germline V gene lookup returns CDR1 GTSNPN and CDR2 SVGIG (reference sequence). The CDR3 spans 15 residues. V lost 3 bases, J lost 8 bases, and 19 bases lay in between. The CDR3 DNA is TGTGCCTGGAGCCGCGATTACGGGGAAGGAGAAAAACTGTTTTTT. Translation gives CAWSRDYGEGEKLFF.

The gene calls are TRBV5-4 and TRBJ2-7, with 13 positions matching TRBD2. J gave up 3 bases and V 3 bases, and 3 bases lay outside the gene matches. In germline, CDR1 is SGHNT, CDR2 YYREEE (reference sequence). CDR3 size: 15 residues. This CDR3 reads CASSSGLAGYYEQYF. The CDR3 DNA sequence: TGTGCCAGCAGCTCGGGACTAGCGGGGTACTACGAGCAGTACTTC. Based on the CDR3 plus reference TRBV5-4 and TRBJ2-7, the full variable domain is ETGVTQSPTHLIKTRGQQVTLRCSSQSGHNTVSWYQQALGQGPQFIFQYYREEENGRGNFPPRFSGLQFPNYSSELNVNALELDDSALYLCASSSGLAGYYEQYFGPGTRLTVT.

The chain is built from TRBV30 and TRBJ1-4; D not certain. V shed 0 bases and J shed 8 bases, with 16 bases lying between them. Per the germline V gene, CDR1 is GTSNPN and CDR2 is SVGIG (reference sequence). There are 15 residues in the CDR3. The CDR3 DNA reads TGTGCCTGGAGTGTAGGTCCCGCGGAGAGGGAAAAACTGTTTTTT. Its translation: CAWSVGPAEREKLFF.

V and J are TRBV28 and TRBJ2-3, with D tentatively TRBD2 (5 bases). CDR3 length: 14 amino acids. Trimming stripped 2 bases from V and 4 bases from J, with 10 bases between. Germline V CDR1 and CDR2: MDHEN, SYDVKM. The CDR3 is CASSLRGIADTQYF. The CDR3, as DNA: TGTGCCAGCAGTTTAAGAGGGATTGCAGATACGCAGTATTTT.

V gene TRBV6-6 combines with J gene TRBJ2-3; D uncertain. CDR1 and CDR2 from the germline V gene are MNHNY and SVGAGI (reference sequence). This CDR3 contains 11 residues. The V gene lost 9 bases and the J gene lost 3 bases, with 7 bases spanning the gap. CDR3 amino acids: CASGITDTQYF. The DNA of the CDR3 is TGTGCCAGTGGCATTACAGATACGCAGTATTTT.

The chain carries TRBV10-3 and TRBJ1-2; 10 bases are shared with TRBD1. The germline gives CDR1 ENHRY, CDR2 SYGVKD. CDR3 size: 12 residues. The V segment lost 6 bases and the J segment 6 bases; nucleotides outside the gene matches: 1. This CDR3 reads CAISGTGDGYTF. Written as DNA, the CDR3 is TGTGCCATCAGCGGGACAGGGGATGGCTACACCTTC.

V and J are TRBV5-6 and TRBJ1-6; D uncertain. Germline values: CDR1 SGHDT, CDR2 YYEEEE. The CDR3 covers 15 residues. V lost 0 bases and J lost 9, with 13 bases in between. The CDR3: CASSLVPGSGSPLHF. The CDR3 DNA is TGTGCCAGCAGCTTGGTCCCGGGTTCGGGTTCACCCCTCCACTTT.

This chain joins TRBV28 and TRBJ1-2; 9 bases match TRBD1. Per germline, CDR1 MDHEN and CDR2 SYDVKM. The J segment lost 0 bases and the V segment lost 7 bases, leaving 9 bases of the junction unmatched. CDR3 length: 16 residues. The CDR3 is CASIISQGAPNYGYTF. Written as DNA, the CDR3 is TGTGCCAGCATTATTTCACAGGGGGCTCCTAACTATGGCTACACCTTC.

CDR3 residues: CASSVVPRGETQYF. CDR3 sequence (DNA): TGTGCCAGCAGCGTAGTTCCCAGGGGAGAGACCCAGTACTTC. V is TRBV9 and J is TRBJ2-5, with D tentatively TRBD1 (6 bases). The CDR3 sequence is 14 residues long. Trimming shortened V by 0 bases and J by 4 bases, and 10 bases separated the two germline ends. Looked up from germline, CDR1 is SGDLS and CDR2 is YYNGEE. The variable domain in full, completed from reference TRBV9 and TRBJ2-5, reads DSGVTQTPKHLITATGQRVTLRCSPRSGDLSVYWYQQSLDQGLQFLIQYYNGEERAKGNILERFSAQQFPDLHSELNLSSLELGDSALYFCASSVVPRGETQYFGPGTRLLVL.

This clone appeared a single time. CDR3 in DNA: TGTGCCACCGGAACAGGGGCAGGCTACACCTTC. It specifies CATGTGAGYTF. J is TRBJ1-2 and V is TRBV15, with 7 bases aligning to TRBD1. The length of the CDR3 is 11 residues. V gave up 8 bases and J gave up 8 bases; unmatched junction bases: 5. The germline CDR1 and CDR2 sequences are LNHNV and YYDKDF (reference sequence).

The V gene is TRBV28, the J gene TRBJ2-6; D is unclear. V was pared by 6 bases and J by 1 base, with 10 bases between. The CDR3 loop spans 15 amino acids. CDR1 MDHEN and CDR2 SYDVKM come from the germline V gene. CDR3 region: CASSLARSGANVLTF. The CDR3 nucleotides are TGTGCCAGCAGCCTCGCGAGATCTGGGGCCAACGTCCTGACTTTC.